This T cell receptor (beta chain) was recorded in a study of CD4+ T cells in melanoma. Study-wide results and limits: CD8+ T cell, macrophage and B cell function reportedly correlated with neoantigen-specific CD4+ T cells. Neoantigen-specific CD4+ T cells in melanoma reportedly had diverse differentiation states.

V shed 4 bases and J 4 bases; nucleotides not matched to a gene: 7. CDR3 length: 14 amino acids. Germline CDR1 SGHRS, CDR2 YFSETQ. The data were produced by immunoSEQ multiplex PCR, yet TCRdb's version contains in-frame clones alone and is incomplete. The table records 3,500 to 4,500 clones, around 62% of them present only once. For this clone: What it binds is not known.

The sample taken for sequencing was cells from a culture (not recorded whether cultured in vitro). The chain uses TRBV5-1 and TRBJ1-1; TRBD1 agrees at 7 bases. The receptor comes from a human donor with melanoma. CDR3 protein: CASSLGQVATEAFF. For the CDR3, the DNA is TGCGCCAGCAGCCTCGGACAGGTAGCCACTGAAGCTTTCTTT.